The clone carrying this T cell receptor beta chain was counted many times. This specimen belongs to a study of spatial heterogeneity in lung cancer. Study information: Two to three years after resection was the median timing of the follow-up PBMC samples, which were sequenced when available. Raw reads contained each unique TCR and UMI combination more than ten times on average.

TCRdb re-analysed the 5' RACE reads in MiXCR, keeping a single row per CDR3 protein. The sample has under 20,000 distinct CDR3 sequences, 9% to 10% seen once. In germline, CDR1 is LGHNA, CDR2 YNFKEQ. V lost 0 bases and J lost 2, with 15 bases in between. The CDR3 has 17 residues. The time point: blood at routine non-recurrence follow-up after resection. Sequencing covered unsorted whole RNA taken from tumor, nontumor lung or frozen PBMC. Sequenced material: PBMCs, taken at follow-up. The genes are TRBV4-2 and TRBJ2-3; D gene ambiguous. The receptor was isolated from a female donor with early-stage non-small cell lung cancer. CDR3 residues: CASSQEVARVLTDTQYF. The CDR3 nucleotides read TGTGCCAGCAGCCAAGAAGTGGCCCGCGTCCTCACAGATACGCAGTATTTT.